A selection of T cell receptor beta chains follows, all from one sample in a study of early T cells in non-severe SARS-CoV-2 infection. TCRdb called the 5' RACE reads again in MiXCR, with one record for every CDR3 protein. The data hold some 70,000 distinct CDR3 sequences, with approximately 10% observed a single time. The sequenced sample was whole blood. The receptors derive from an adult who was a healthcare worker with PCR-confirmed SARS-CoV-2 infection or an uninfected control (not recorded which). Each CDR3 is given with its conserved first and last residue. D genes are given only for firm matches. Clone size is given for some rows only: seen once, a few or many times, or a class if the clone is expanded.

>TRBJ2-3|-|many|TRBV27
CASTSAGEVTGLPEDTQYF
TGTGCCAGCACATCGGCAGGGGAGGTTACCGGACTGCCGGAGGATACGCAGTATTTT
>TRBJ1-1|TRBD1|once|TRBV5-1
CASSYLEQGTEAFF
TGCGCCAGCAGTTATTTAGAACAGGGGACTGAAGCTTTCTTT
>TRBJ2-7|-|few|TRBV5-1
CASSDARGTYEQYF
TGCGCCAGCAGCGACGCCAGGGGTACCTACGAGCAGTACTTC
>TRBJ1-1|-|-|TRBV29-1
CSVVDRNTEAFF
TGCAGCGTTGTCGACAGGAACACTGAAGCTTTCTTT
>TRBJ1-4|-|few|TRBV28
CASSPFGDRNEKLFF
TGTGCCAGCAGCCCCTTTGGTGACAGGAATGAAAAACTGTTTTTT
>TRBJ2-5|TRBD2|-|TRBV20-1
CSATSPREGQETQYF
TGCAGTGCAACGAGCCCCCGGGAGGGCCAAGAGACCCAGTACTTC
>TRBJ2-7|-|many|TRBV10-3
CAISEVAYEQYF
TGTGCCATCAGTGAAGTTGCCTACGAGCAGTACTTC
>TRBJ2-7|TRBD2|-|TRBV6-1
CASLRLASNLYEQYF
TGTGCCAGCCTAAGACTAGCGTCCAATCTCTACGAGCAGTACTTC
>TRBJ2-7|-|few|TRBV7-7
CASHLGLEEQYF
TGTGCCAGCCACTTAGGGCTGGAAGAGCAGTACTTC
>TRBJ2-1|TRBD2|many|TRBV2
CASRSGTSGILRYNEQFF
TGTGCCAGCAGGTCCGGGACTAGCGGGATTCTGAGATACAATGAGCAGTTCTTC
>TRBJ2-3|TRBD2|many|TRBV29-1
CSVEGGRGADTQYF
TGCAGCGTTGAAGGCGGGAGAGGAGCAGATACGCAGTATTTT
>TRBJ1-3|-|-|TRBV5-6
CASSLQGFPGNTIYF
TGTGCCAGCAGCTTGCAAGGTTTCCCTGGAAACACCATATATTTT